This T cell receptor beta chain emerged from a study of cytomegalovirus exposure and HLA in healthy donors. Study outcomes and limitations: Follow-up analysis later connected one missense variant in DCLRE1C with trimming of TCR beta V- and J-genes. A few V segments could not be told apart, such as TRBV6-2 and TRBV6-3, and were left out. Some public TCRs appeared in many individuals, while most sequences were rare. The authors later found TCR association rates varying by HLA locus, with DRB1 most and HLA-C fewest.

Looked up from germline, CDR1 is SGHTA and CDR2 is FQGTGA. Losses at the gene ends were 5 bases for V and 6 bases for J; bases not matched to a gene: 7. This CDR3 is built from 15 residues. It was with 60 Vbeta and 13 Jbeta primers that the PCR ran. Repertoires were generated with immunoSEQ multiplex PCR, while TCRdb's copy carries only in-frame clones and drops some. The data contain about 140,000 clones, 80% of them singletons. This clone qualifies as medium-sized. No antigen is known for it. The receptor was isolated from a man between 45 and 60 years old in good health and CMV-seronegative. The sequenced material came from PBMCs. V gene TRBV7-3 combines with J gene TRBJ2-2, with TRBD1 matching 9 bases. This chain's CDR3 is CASSLRDRVSGELFF. The CDR3 DNA reads TGTGCCAGCAGCCTCCGGGACAGGGTATCCGGGGAGCTGTTTTTT.